Listed here are 14 T cell receptor beta chains from one sample, sequenced in a study of blood T cells in healthy people across ages. Then a second PCR, running roughly 7 to 11 cycles, was carried out with a sample-barcoded 5' primer and a J-beta primer mix. TCRdb used MiXCR to reprocess the 5' RACE reads, holding one entry per CDR3 protein. The sample lists hundreds of thousands of distinct CDR3 sequences; 25% to 35% were seen once. Sequencing was done on a sample of blood. The receptor source for this set is a woman of 80 years or more in good health.

This clonotype was seen only once. The rearrangement links TRBV21-1 to TRBJ1-5; the table's TRBD1 call for D was not verified on the DNA. TRBV21-1 is a recognized pseudogene. This CDR3 comprises 14 residues. The CDR3 DNA sequence: TGTGCCAGCAGCAAAGGGGGGGGCAGGCAGCCCCAGCATTTT. Its translation is CASSKGGGRQPQHF.

The sample holds many counts of this clonotype. The CDR3 DNA reads as TGTGCCAGCAGTTACTCCTGGACAGGGGGCTGGTACGAGCAGTACTTC. Protein: CASSYSWTGGWYEQYF. The chain recombines TRBV6-2 or TRBV6-3 with TRBJ2-7, with 11 nucleotides matching TRBD1. CDR1 MNHEY and CDR2 SVGEGT come from the germline V gene. The CDR3 totals 16 residues. Germline trimming cut 0 bases from V and 4 bases from J; bases unmatched to any gene: 5.

This clonotype has ten or more counts. This chain uses TRBV15 with TRBJ2-5; D not certain. This CDR3 has 13 residues. Trimming removed 0 bases at V and 3 bases at J, with 5 bases between. Per germline, CDR1 LNHNV and CDR2 YYDKDF (reference sequence). DNA of the CDR3: TGTGCCACCAGCAGAGATGAGAAAGAGACCCAGTACTTC. Amino acid sequence: CATSRDEKETQYF. The full variable domain, its missing parts supplied by reference TRBV15 and TRBJ2-5, is DAMVIQNPRYQVTQFGKPVTLSCSQTLNHNVMYWYQQKSSQAPKLLFHYYDKDFNNEADTPDNFQSRRPNTSFCFLDIRSPGLGDTAMYLCATSRDEKETQYFGPGTRLLVL.

This CDR3 reads CASSKEPSPYEQYF. CDR3 coding DNA: TGTGCCAGCAGCAAAGAGCCCTCCCCTTACGAGCAGTACTTC. The rearrangement joins TRBV21-1 to TRBJ2-5; the D call in the table, TRBD2, was not verified against the DNA. The end of the DNA is better explained by TRBJ2-7, so the J call may be wrong. TRBV21-1 is marked as a pseudogene. The CDR3 has 14 amino acids.

Of note for this clonotype: The junction and the germline gene differ at one end; a read error may be behind it. This rearrangement joins TRBV7-6 to TRBJ1-4, with D unresolved. The V gene's germline CDR1 is SGHVS and CDR2 FNYEAQ. The CDR3 spans 17 residues. Here the CDR3 reads CASSLAPGQVFDEKRFF. The DNA of the CDR3 is TGTGCCAGCAGCTTAGCCCCCGGGCAGGTATTCGATGAAAAACGGTTTTTT.

This chain uses TRBV10-3 with TRBJ1-1, with 12 nucleotides matching TRBD1. V shed 4 bases and J 8 bases; nucleotides not matched to a gene: 5. The CDR3 has 14 residues. Germline V gene lookup returns CDR1 ENHRY and CDR2 SYGVKD. The CDR3 loop reads CAISGGTGGGEAFF. CDR3 DNA sequence: TGTGCCATCAGTGGCGGGACAGGGGGCGGGGAAGCTTTCTTT.

This clonotype was seen more than once but under ten times. The V gene is TRBV20-1, the J gene TRBJ1-6; D unresolved. The germline CDR1 and CDR2 sequences are DFQATT and SNEGSKA (reference sequence). Between the trimmed V and J ends, which lost 0 bases and 7 bases, there was a span of 7 bases. CDR3 size: 13 residues. CDR3 sequence: CSARDVGNSPLHF. As DNA, the CDR3 is TGCAGTGCTAGAGATGTAGGGAATTCACCCCTCCACTTT.

A remark on this clonotype: A clone one base away is much larger, so this may be a read error. V and J are TRBV28 and TRBJ2-4, with D possibly TRBD1 on 5 matching bases. TRBJ2-7 matches the DNA end more closely, so the J call is doubtful. The V gene's germline CDR1 is MDHEN and CDR2 SYDVKM. The CDR3 extends over 12 amino acids. The DNA for the CDR3 is TGTGCCAGCAGTCCGACAGTCTTCGAGCAGTACTTC. Translated, it gives CASSPTVFEQYF.

The rearrangement links TRBV28 to TRBJ2-5; weak D call: TRBD2 (5 bases). The CDR3 totals 12 residues. Trimming removed 5 bases at V and 5 bases at J, with 9 bases between. Germline lookup yields CDR1 MDHEN and CDR2 SYDVKM. CDR3 loop: CASSSGKETQYF. CDR3 coding DNA: TGTGCCAGCAGTAGCGGAAAGGAGACCCAGTACTTC.

In this sample, this clonotype turned up a few times. The chain carries TRBV6-6 and TRBJ1-2; the D is unclear. The length of the CDR3 is 16 residues. Germline V CDR1 and CDR2: MNHNY, SVGAGI (reference sequence). With 5 bases removed from V and 2 bases from J, the gap between germline ends came to 18 bases. CDR3 DNA sequence: TGTGCCAGCAGTCCCGGAACTAGGACGGTAAACTATGGCTACACCTTC. This translates into CASSPGTRTVNYGYTF.

Concerning this clonotype itself: The junction differs from germline at one of its ends, possibly a read error. J is TRBJ1-1 and V is TRBV5-5; D not resolved. The CDR3 has 15 residues. Germline V gene lookup returns CDR1 SGHKS and CDR2 YYEKEE (reference sequence). CDR3 in amino acids: CASSSSLNLNTKAFF. The CDR3 DNA is TGTGCCAGCAGCTCCTCACTGAACCTGAACACTAAAGCTTTCTTT.

For this clonotype: The junction shows a germline mismatch at one end, possibly a read error. This sequence joins TRBV14 and TRBJ2-4, with 7 bases identical to TRBD1. Judging by the DNA end, TRBJ2-7 fits better; the J call may be wrong. Germline V gene lookup returns CDR1 SGHDN and CDR2 FVKESK. This CDR3 comprises 14 residues. The CDR3 DNA sequence: TGTACCAGCAGCCAAGCGGCGCAGGGGGACGAGCAGTACTTC. Translated, it gives CTSSQAAQGDEQYF.

Comments on this clonotype: The junction differs from germline at one of its ends, possibly a read error. The V call is TRBV5-1, the J call TRBJ2-5; D might be TRBD2 (6 bases). CDR1 and CDR2 (germline): SGHRS, YFSETQ. This CDR3 has 13 residues. As DNA, the CDR3 is TGCGCCAGCGGCTTGGAGGGGAACAATGAGCAGTACTTC. This codes for CASGLEGNNEQYF.

This clonotype was recorded many times. The chain employs TRBV2 and TRBJ2-5; a weak D match, TRBD2 (6 bases). Germline V gene data show CDR1 as SNHLY and CDR2 as FYNNEI. The CDR3 loop spans 14 amino acids. V was clipped by 7 bases and J by 1 base, with 13 bases between them. CDR3 sequence reads: CASKDAGTQETQYF. The CDR3 DNA follows: TGTGCCAGCAAAGATGCGGGGACCCAAGAGACCCAGTACTTC.